The 29 T cell receptor beta chains given below trace back to one sample, sequenced in a study of immune evolution from preneoplasia to lung adenocarcinoma. Generated by immunoSEQ multiplex PCR, the TCRdb table keeps only in-frame clones and is missing some. The sample gives some 5,100 clones, roughly 69% of which show up once; 20% to 25% is in the top ten. Sequenced: FFPE adjacent normal lung tissue. The origin of the receptors is a person at least 80 years old with lung adenocarcinoma.

The rearrangement joins TRBV7-9 to TRBJ2-5; TRBD2 agrees at 11 bases. The CDR3 has 16 amino acids. The germline CDR1 and CDR2 sequences are SEHNR and FQNEAQ (reference sequence). J lost 4 bases, V lost 3 bases, and 7 bases had no gene match. CDR3 DNA: TGTGCCAGCAGCTTCACTAGCGGGGGCGTTGGAGAGACCCAGTACTTC. Its protein product is CASSFTSGGVGETQYF.

The rearrangement links TRBV5-1 to TRBJ1-4; D is undetermined. CDR3 length: 14 residues. V lost 0 bases and J 5 bases, leaving 8 bases between the germline ends. Looked up from germline, CDR1 is SGHRS and CDR2 is YFSETQ. CDR3 coding DNA: TGCGCCAGCAGCTTGGTTTATCTCAATGAAAAACTGTTTTTT. It encodes CASSLVYLNEKLFF.

The gene calls are TRBV30 and TRBJ1-5; weak D call: TRBD1 (6 bases). This CDR3 is 12 amino acids long. CDR1 GTSNPN and CDR2 SVGIG come from the germline V gene (reference sequence). V was clipped by 2 bases and J by 7 bases, with 9 bases between them. In DNA form, the CDR3 reads TGTGCCTGGAGTCAGGGGTACCAGCCCCAGCATTTT. Translated: CAWSQGYQPQHF.

This clone was counted only a few times. The genes are TRBV6-5 and TRBJ2-1, with 10 nucleotides matching TRBD1. CDR1 is MNHEY, CDR2 SVGAGI, per germline. With 6 bases clipped from V and 8 bases from J, the junction kept 10 bases outside the gene matches. The CDR3 length is 15 residues. CDR3 bases: TGTGCCAGCAGCCTGCCGACAGGGGGCTGGGATGAGCAGTTCTTC. This gives the protein CASSLPTGGWDEQFF.

CDR3 sequence: CASSLEPLAGAQGTQYF. CDR3 in DNA: TGTGCCAGCAGCTTAGAACCCCTCGCGGGGGCTCAGGGTACGCAGTATTTT. The gene calls are TRBV7-8 and TRBJ2-3; perhaps TRBD2 as D (7 bases). CDR1 is SGHVS, CDR2 FQNEAQ, per germline. The CDR3 spans 17 residues. Trimming left V 1 base short and J 8 bases short, with 22 bases between.

By frequency in the sample, this clone is medium-sized. This chain joins TRBV4-3 and TRBJ2-1, with 14 nucleotides matching TRBD2. The junction had 11 bases not matched to a gene; V was cut back by 3 bases and J by 7 bases. CDR1 is LGHNA, CDR2 YSLEER, per germline. CDR3 length: 18 residues. For the CDR3, the DNA is TGCGCCAGCAGCCATTCGACTAGCGGGGGGGCCGAGATAAATGAGCAGTTCTTC. This translates into CASSHSTSGGAEINEQFF.

The chain employs TRBV6-5 and TRBJ1-2, with D tentatively TRBD1 (5 bases). The CDR3 is made up of 15 amino acids. V lost 2 bases, J lost 2 bases, and 12 bases lay in between. In germline, CDR1 is MNHEY, CDR2 SVGAGI. CDR3 amino acids: CASSYTAGTNYGYTF. The CDR3 DNA sequence: TGTGCCAGCAGTTACACGGCAGGGACCAACTATGGCTACACCTTC.

The rearrangement joins TRBV2 to TRBJ1-1; 11 bases match TRBD1. V was pared by 0 bases and J by 5 bases, with 5 bases of the junction left unmatched. Germline lookup yields CDR1 SNHLY and CDR2 FYNNEI. The CDR3 has 16 residues. The CDR3 protein is CASSEAPGQGGTEAFF. The CDR3, as DNA: TGTGCCAGCAGTGAAGCCCCGGGACAGGGGGGTACTGAAGCTTTCTTT.

The genes are TRBV10-3 and TRBJ1-1; possible D gene TRBD1, 5 bases. The V gene's germline CDR1 is ENHRY and CDR2 SYGVKD. The CDR3 has 14 residues. Trimming took 6 bases from V and 5 from J, leaving 16 bases between them. Here the CDR3 DNA reads TGTGCCATCAGCCTGGGGGGTGATGGGACTGAAGCTTTCTTT. This translates into CAISLGGDGTEAFF.

The J gene is TRBJ1-3, the V gene TRBV5-1; D gene unclear. Looked up from germline, CDR1 is SGHRS and CDR2 is YFSETQ. Between the trimmed V and J ends, which lost 4 bases and 0 bases, there was a span of 8 bases. The CDR3 length is 14 residues. CDR3 amino acids: CASSPSSSGNTIYF. The CDR3 bases are TGCGCCAGCAGCCCCTCTTCCTCTGGAAACACCATATATTTT.

The V and J genes are TRBV15 and TRBJ2-2; TRBD1 is a possible D gene (6 bases). This CDR3 is 13 amino acids long. Germline V lookup: CDR1 LNHNV, CDR2 YYDKDF (reference sequence). Trimming took off 5 bases at V and 7 bases at J, with 11 bases between the two ends. CDR3 protein: CATSLQGDGELFF. The CDR3 DNA follows: TGTGCCACCAGCTTACAGGGTGACGGGGAGCTGTTTTTT.

Remarks on this clone: This sample also contains other DNA sequences that code for the same CDR3. The CDR3 here is CASSQDPPGATNEKLFF. CDR3 coding DNA: TGCGCCAGCAGCCAAGACCCCCCTGGCGCAACTAATGAAAAACTGTTTTTT. V is TRBV4-3 and J is TRBJ1-4; D is unresolved. The CDR3 has 17 amino acids. Between the trimmed V and J ends, which lost 0 bases and 0 bases, there was a span of 11 bases. The germline CDR1 and CDR2 sequences are LGHNA and YSLEER.

For this clone: An end of the junction differs from the germline gene, which may be a read error. The chain recombines TRBV28 with TRBJ1-2; tentative D call: TRBD1 (6 bases). The CDR3 contains 12 residues. CDR1 is MDHEN, CDR2 SYDVKM, per germline. CDR3: CASSPPRGANSF. DNA for the CDR3: TGTGCCAGCAGTCCCCCCCGGGGGGCCAACTCCTTC.

The chain combines TRBV19 with TRBJ2-2, with 9 bases fitting TRBD2. The CDR3 covers 16 residues. Germline lookup yields CDR1 LNHDA and CDR2 SQIVND (reference sequence). With 1 base clipped from V and 5 bases from J, the junction kept 5 bases outside the gene matches. The CDR3: CASSIGVAGVTGELFF. The CDR3, as DNA: TGTGCCAGTAGTATAGGGGTAGCGGGGGTTACCGGGGAGCTGTTTTTT.

The chain employs TRBV29-1 and TRBJ2-3; 11 bases match TRBD1. Germline lookup yields CDR1 SQVTM and CDR2 ANQGSEA. The CDR3 has 13 amino acids. The ends lost 3 bases at V and 6 bases at J; junction bases unmatched: 2. This CDR3 is CSVEDRGQDTQYF. As DNA, the CDR3 is TGCAGCGTTGAGGACAGGGGGCAGGATACGCAGTATTTT.

The chain is built from TRBV5-1 and TRBJ2-3; 8 positions match TRBD2. The CDR3 covers 14 residues. Trimming took 4 bases from V and 2 from J; bases not matched to a gene: 3. Per the germline V gene, CDR1 is SGHRS and CDR2 is YFSETQ. Here the CDR3 reads CASSRAGDTDTQYF. In DNA form, the CDR3 reads TGCGCCAGCAGCCGAGCGGGGGACACAGATACGCAGTATTTT. The variable domain in full, with the rest retrieved from reference TRBV5-1 and TRBJ2-3, is KAGVTQTPRYLIKTRGQQVTLSCSPISGHRSVSWYQQTPGQGLQFLFEYFSETQRNKGNFPGRFSGRQFSNSRSEMNVSTLELGDSALYLCASSRAGDTDTQYFGPGTRLTVL.

J is TRBJ2-5 and V is TRBV11-2; D may be TRBD2 (6 bases). The germline CDR1 and CDR2 sequences are SGHAT and FQNNGV. V shed 4 bases and J shed 3 bases, with 9 bases lying between them. The CDR3 spans 13 residues. CDR3 coding DNA: TGTGCCAGCAGCTCCGGCGGGGAAGAGACCCAGTACTTC. Translating it yields CASSSGGEETQYF.

This clone was recorded a few times. The chain is built from TRBV28 and TRBJ1-2; 8 positions match TRBD1. From germline, CDR1 is MDHEN and CDR2 SYDVKM. The V gene end was trimmed by 2 bases and the J gene end by 7 bases; junction bases not matched to a gene: 6. This CDR3 region has 14 residues. The DNA of the CDR3 is TGTGCCAGCAGTTTACCCGGACAGGGCCGTGGCTACACCTTC. This sequence encodes CASSLPGQGRGYTF.

The V and J genes are TRBV6-5 and TRBJ2-3; TRBD1 aligns across 7 bases. This CDR3 region has 12 residues. V lost 6 bases and J lost 4; bases outside the gene matches: 1. The germline CDR1 and CDR2 sequences are MNHEY and SVGAGI. In DNA form, the CDR3 reads TGTGCCAGCAGGGGACAGTCAGATACGCAGTATTTT. Amino acid sequence: CASRGQSDTQYF.

This clone is medium-sized. The J gene is TRBJ1-1, the V gene TRBV4-3; no firm D call. The germline gives CDR1 LGHNA, CDR2 YSLEER. This CDR3 has 15 residues. V was shortened by 1 base and J by 8 bases, with 17 bases between the two germline ends. CDR3 amino acids: CASSQGSQSREEAFF. CDR3 nucleotide sequence: TGCGCCAGCAGCCAAGGATCTCAGTCGCGGGAAGAAGCTTTCTTT.

This clone was seen only a few times. The chain combines TRBV5-5 with TRBJ1-2; D unclear. CDR3 length equals 15 residues. Germline V gives CDR1 SGHKS, CDR2 YYEKEE (reference sequence). V was pared by 3 bases and J by 2 bases, with 14 bases between. CDR3 nucleotide sequence: TGTGCCAGCAGCTCCCCCCGGACGGGGAACTATGGCTACACCTTC. Its translation: CASSSPRTGNYGYTF.

This clone was observed a few times. The chain couples TRBV5-4 to TRBJ2-7, with D possibly being TRBD2 (5 bases). V was trimmed by 1 base and J by 5 bases, leaving 10 bases between them. The CDR3 is 13 amino acids. CDR1 and CDR2 (germline): SGHNT, YYREEE (reference sequence). CDR3 DNA sequence: TGTGCCAGCAGCTTGTTTACGGGGAACGAGCAGTACTTC. Translating gives CASSLFTGNEQYF.

The rearrangement uses TRBV25-1 and TRBJ2-5; the D gene is possibly TRBD1 (6 bases). This CDR3 is built from 13 residues. V shed 8 bases and J shed 7 bases, with 17 bases lying between them. In germline, CDR1 is MGHDK, CDR2 SYGVNS. The CDR3 sequence is CASRDRNLGTQYF. The CDR3 DNA is TGTGCCAGCCGCGACAGGAACCTGGGGACCCAGTACTTC.

The rearrangement joins TRBV11-3 to TRBJ1-1; D remains ambiguous. This CDR3 comprises 13 residues. CDR1 and CDR2 (germline): SGHNT, YENEEA. V lost 3 bases, J lost 4 bases, and 9 bases lay in between. In nucleotides, the CDR3 is TGTGCCAGCAGCTTCCAAGGTGGCACTGAAGCTTTCTTT. Protein: CASSFQGGTEAFF.

V is TRBV7-9 and J is TRBJ1-1; D gene ambiguous. Germline-derived CDR1 and CDR2 are SEHNR and FQNEAQ (reference sequence). Trimming stripped 4 bases from V and 2 bases from J, with 11 bases between. The CDR3 runs to 14 residues. The CDR3: CASSSTEGNTEAFF. The CDR3 DNA sequence: TGTGCCAGCAGCTCCACCGAGGGAAACACTGAAGCTTTCTTT.

V usage is TRBV5-1 and J usage is TRBJ2-5; 7 bases are a match to TRBD2. The CDR3 has 15 residues. Germline CDR1 is SGHRS and CDR2 is YFSETQ. Trimming took 3 bases from V and 0 from J; bases not matched to a gene: 5. The CDR3 region has the DNA TGCGCCAGCAGCTACTACGGGGGGTACCAAGAGACCCAGTACTTC. It specifies CASSYYGGYQETQYF.

The count of this clone is one. The CDR3 bases are TGTGCCAGCAGCGTAGGAAGCGGGGGGGCTAATGAGCAGTTCTTC. Its translation: CASSVGSGGANEQFF. The chain uses TRBV9 and TRBJ2-1; TRBD2 aligns across 10 bases. CDR3 length: 15 amino acids. V was pared by 0 bases and J by 7 bases, with 4 bases of the junction left unmatched. Germline assignment: CDR1 SGDLS and CDR2 YYNGEE.

The V gene is TRBV5-6, the J gene TRBJ2-1, with 10 bases that match TRBD2. Losses at the gene ends were 1 base for V and 7 bases for J; bases not matched to a gene: 5. The CDR3 runs 15 residues. Germline V gene data show CDR1 as SGHDT and CDR2 as YYEEEE. CDR3 loop: CASSLYSGGINEQFF. The CDR3 nucleotides are TGTGCCAGCAGCTTGTATAGCGGGGGGATTAATGAGCAGTTCTTC.

The chain combines TRBV4-3 with TRBJ1-1; D gene unclear. Germline V lookup: CDR1 LGHNA, CDR2 YSLEER. Between the trimmed V and J ends, which lost 0 bases and 5 bases, there was a span of 10 bases. The CDR3 spans 14 residues. This chain's CDR3 is CASSQDRFRTEAFF. The CDR3 bases are TGCGCCAGCAGCCAAGATCGATTTAGGACTGAAGCTTTCTTT.